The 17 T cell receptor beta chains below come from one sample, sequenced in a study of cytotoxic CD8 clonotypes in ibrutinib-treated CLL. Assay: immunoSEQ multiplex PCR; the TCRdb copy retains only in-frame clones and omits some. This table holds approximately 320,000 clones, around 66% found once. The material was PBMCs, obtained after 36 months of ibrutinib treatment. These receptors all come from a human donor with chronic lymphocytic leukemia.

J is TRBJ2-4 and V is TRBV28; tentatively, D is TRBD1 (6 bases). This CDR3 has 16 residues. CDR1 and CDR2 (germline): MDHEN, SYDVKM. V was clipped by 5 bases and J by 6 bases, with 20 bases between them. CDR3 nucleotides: TGTGCCAGCAGTCCAGGGGAAACATGGGCGGTAAACATTCAGTACTTC. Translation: CASSPGETWAVNIQYF.

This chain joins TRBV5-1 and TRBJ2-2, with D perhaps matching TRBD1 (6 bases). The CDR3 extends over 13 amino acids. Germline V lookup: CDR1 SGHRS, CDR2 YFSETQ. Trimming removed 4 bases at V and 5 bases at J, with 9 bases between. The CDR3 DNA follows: TGCGCCAGCAGCAAGGACAGTACCGGGGAGCTGTTTTTT. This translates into CASSKDSTGELFF.

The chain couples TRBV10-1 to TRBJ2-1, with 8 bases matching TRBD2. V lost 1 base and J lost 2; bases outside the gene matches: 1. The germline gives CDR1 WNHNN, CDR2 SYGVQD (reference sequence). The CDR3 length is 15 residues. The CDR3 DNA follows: TGCGCCAGCAGTGAGTATAGCGGGGCCTACAATGAGCAGTTCTTC. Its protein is CASSEYSGAYNEQFF.

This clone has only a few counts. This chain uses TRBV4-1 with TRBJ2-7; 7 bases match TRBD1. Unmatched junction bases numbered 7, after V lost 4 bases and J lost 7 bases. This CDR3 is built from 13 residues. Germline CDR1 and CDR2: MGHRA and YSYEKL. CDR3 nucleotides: TGCGCCAGCAGCCTTGGGACAGCCTTGGAGCAGTACTTC. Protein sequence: CASSLGTALEQYF.

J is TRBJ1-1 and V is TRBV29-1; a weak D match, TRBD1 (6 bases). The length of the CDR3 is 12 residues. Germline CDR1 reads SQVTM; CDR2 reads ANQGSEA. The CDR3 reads CSVDRMNTEAFF. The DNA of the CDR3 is TGCAGTGTAGACAGGATGAACACTGAAGCTTTCTTT.

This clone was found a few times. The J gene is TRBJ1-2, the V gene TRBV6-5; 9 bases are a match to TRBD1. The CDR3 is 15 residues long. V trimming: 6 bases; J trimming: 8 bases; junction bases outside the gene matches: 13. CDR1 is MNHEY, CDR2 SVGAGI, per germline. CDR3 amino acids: CASSGSYRGPGGYTF. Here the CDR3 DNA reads TGTGCCAGCAGCGGATCATACAGGGGGCCGGGCGGCTACACCTTC.

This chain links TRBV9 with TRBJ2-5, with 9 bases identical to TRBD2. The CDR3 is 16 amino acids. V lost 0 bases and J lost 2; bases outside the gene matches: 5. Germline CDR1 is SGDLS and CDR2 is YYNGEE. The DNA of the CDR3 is TGTGCCAGCAGCGTAGCAGTAGCGGGAGATCAAGAGACCCAGTACTTC. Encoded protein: CASSVAVAGDQETQYF. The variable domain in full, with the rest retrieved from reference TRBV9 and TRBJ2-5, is DSGVTQTPKHLITATGQRVTLRCSPRSGDLSVYWYQQSLDQGLQFLIQYYNGEERAKGNILERFSAQQFPDLHSELNLSSLELGDSALYFCASSVAVAGDQETQYFGPGTRLLVL.

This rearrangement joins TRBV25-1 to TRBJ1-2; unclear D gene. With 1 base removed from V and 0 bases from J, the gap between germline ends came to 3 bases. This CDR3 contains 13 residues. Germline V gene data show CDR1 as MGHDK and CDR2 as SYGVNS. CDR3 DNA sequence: TGTGCCAGCAGTGAATTGGCTAACTATGGCTACACCTTC. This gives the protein CASSELANYGYTF.

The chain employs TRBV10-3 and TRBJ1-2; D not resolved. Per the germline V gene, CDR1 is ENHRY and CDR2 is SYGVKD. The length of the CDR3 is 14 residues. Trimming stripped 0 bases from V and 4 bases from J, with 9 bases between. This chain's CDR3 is CAISESGLGYGYTF. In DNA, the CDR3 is TGTGCCATCAGTGAGTCGGGTCTGGGCTATGGCTACACCTTC.

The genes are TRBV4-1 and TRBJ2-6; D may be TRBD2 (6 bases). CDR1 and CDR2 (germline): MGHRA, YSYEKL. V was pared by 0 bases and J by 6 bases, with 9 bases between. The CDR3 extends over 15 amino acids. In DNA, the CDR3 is TGCGCCAGCAGCCAAGAGGGGAGGATGGCCAACGTCCTGACTTTC. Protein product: CASSQEGRMANVLTF.

This CDR3 is CTPKGGSYEQYF. CDR3 nucleotide sequence: TGCACCCCGAAAGGGGGCTCCTACGAGCAGTACTTC. The chain employs TRBV29-1 and TRBJ2-7; D is possibly TRBD1 (6 bases). Per germline, CDR1 SQVTM and CDR2 ANQGSEA. This CDR3 has 12 residues.

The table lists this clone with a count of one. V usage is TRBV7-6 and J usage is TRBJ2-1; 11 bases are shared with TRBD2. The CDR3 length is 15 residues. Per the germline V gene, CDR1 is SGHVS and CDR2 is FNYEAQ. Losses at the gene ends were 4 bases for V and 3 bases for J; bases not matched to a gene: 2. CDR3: CASSSGTSGYNEQFF. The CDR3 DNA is TGTGCCAGCAGCTCCGGGACTAGCGGCTACAATGAGCAGTTCTTC.

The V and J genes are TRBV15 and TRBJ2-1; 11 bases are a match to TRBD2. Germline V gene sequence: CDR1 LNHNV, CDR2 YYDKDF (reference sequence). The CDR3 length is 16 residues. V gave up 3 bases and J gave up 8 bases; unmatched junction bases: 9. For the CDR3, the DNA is TGTGCCACCAGCAGTTCTCGACTAGCGGGGCTAGATGAGCAGTTCTTC. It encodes CATSSSRLAGLDEQFF. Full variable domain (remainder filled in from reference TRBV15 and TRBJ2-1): DAMVIQNPRYQVTQFGKPVTLSCSQTLNHNVMYWYQQKSSQAPKLLFHYYDKDFNNEADTPDNFQSRRPNTSFCFLDIRSPGLGDTAMYLCATSSSRLAGLDEQFFGPGTRLTVL.

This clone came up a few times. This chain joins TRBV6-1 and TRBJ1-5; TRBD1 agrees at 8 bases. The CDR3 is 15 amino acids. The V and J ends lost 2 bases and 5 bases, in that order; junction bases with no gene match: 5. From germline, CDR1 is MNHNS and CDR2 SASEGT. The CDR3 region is CASSEWGTGYQPQHF. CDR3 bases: TGTGCCAGCAGTGAATGGGGGACAGGATATCAGCCCCAGCATTTT.

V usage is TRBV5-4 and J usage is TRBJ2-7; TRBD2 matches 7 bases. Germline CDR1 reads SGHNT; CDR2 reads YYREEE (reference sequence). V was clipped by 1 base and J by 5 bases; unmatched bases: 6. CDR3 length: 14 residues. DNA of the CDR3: TGTGCCAGCAGCTTGCGGGACGGGGGGAACGAGCAGTACTTC. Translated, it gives CASSLRDGGNEQYF.

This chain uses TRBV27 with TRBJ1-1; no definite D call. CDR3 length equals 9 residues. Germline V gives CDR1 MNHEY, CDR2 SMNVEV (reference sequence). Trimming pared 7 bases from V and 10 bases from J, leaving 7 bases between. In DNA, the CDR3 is TGTGCCAGCATCCCTTCAGCTTTCTTT. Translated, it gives CASIPSAFF.

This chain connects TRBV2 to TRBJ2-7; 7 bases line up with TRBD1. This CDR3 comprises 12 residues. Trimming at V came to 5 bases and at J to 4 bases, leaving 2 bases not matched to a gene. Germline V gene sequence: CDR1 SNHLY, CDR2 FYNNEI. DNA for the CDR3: TGTGCCAGCAGTCAACAGGGGTACGAGCAGTACTTC. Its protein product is CASSQQGYEQYF.